Listed below are T cell receptor beta chains from one sample, sequenced in a study of spatial heterogeneity in lung cancer. One entry per CDR3 protein results from TCRdb running MiXCR on the 5' RACE reads. The sample holds 16,000 or so distinct CDR3 sequences; almost 7% are singletons and the top ten take roughly 21%. Sample: lung tumor tissue, taken at surgery. The receptors were sampled from a female donor with early-stage non-small cell lung cancer. Both conserved end residues are part of each CDR3. The D gene is left open where the match is weak. Size values are once, few and many counts, or a class for expanded clones, and some rows have none.

d_call: .; v_call: TRBV5-5; clone_size: .; j_call: TRBJ2-5; cdr3_aa: CASSLPGKETQYF; cdr3_nt: TGTGCCAGCAGCTTACCGGGAAAAGAGACCCAGTACTTC
d_call: TRBD2; v_call: TRBV7-8; clone_size: few; j_call: TRBJ2-2; cdr3_aa: CASSLVKPGGPHGELFF; cdr3_nt: TGTGCCAGCAGCTTAGTTAAGCCGGGGGGGCCGCACGGGGAGCTGTTTTTT
d_call: TRBD1; v_call: TRBV5-1; clone_size: .; j_call: TRBJ1-1; cdr3_aa: CASSLETGGYTEAFF; cdr3_nt: TGCGCCAGCAGCTTGGAAACAGGGGGCTACACTGAAGCTTTCTTT
d_call: .; v_call: TRBV20-1; clone_size: many; j_call: TRBJ2-3; cdr3_aa: CSARDLGVPDTQYF; cdr3_nt: TGCAGTGCTAGAGATCTCGGGGTCCCAGATACGCAGTATTTT
d_call: .; v_call: TRBV2; clone_size: few; j_call: TRBJ1-5; cdr3_aa: CASNADGNSNQPQHF; cdr3_nt: TGTGCCAGCAACGCGGACGGGAATAGCAATCAGCCCCAGCATTTT
d_call: .; v_call: TRBV6-1; clone_size: .; j_call: TRBJ2-5; cdr3_aa: CASSGSGGRETQYF; cdr3_nt: TGTGCCAGCAGTGGATCGGGGGGCCGGGAGACCCAGTACTTC
d_call: TRBD1; v_call: TRBV28; clone_size: many; j_call: TRBJ2-4; cdr3_aa: CASSLTGGTKNIQYF; cdr3_nt: TGTGCCAGCAGCTTAACAGGGGGGACCAAAAACATTCAGTACTTC
d_call: .; v_call: TRBV5-1; clone_size: many; j_call: TRBJ1-2; cdr3_aa: CASSLDTVNYGYTF; cdr3_nt: TGCGCCAGCAGCTTGGACACCGTTAACTATGGCTACACCTTC
d_call: .; v_call: TRBV28; clone_size: many; j_call: TRBJ2-7; cdr3_aa: CAAVASSYEQYF; cdr3_nt: TGTGCCGCTGTCGCTAGCTCCTACGAGCAGTACTTC
d_call: .; v_call: TRBV2; clone_size: .; j_call: TRBJ1-2; cdr3_aa: CASEGGYGYTF; cdr3_nt: TGTGCCAGCGAGGGCGGCTATGGCTACACCTTC
d_call: .; v_call: TRBV2; clone_size: many; j_call: TRBJ2-5; cdr3_aa: CASRGQLQETQYF; cdr3_nt: TGTGCCAGCAGAGGACAGCTACAAGAGACCCAGTACTTC
d_call: .; v_call: TRBV5-4; clone_size: many; j_call: TRBJ2-5; cdr3_aa: CASRVRGKGAETQYF; cdr3_nt: TGTGCCAGCAGGGTCCGGGGAAAAGGGGCAGAGACCCAGTACTTC
d_call: TRBD2; v_call: TRBV7-9; clone_size: many; j_call: TRBJ2-1; cdr3_aa: CASSPVASGVNEQFF; cdr3_nt: TGTGCCAGCAGCCCCGTGGCTAGCGGGGTAAATGAGCAGTTCTTC
d_call: TRBD1; v_call: TRBV7-3; clone_size: many; j_call: TRBJ1-1; cdr3_aa: CASSERDRGSYTEAFF; cdr3_nt: TGTGCCAGCAGCGAACGGGACAGGGGCTCTTACACTGAAGCTTTCTTT
d_call: TRBD1; v_call: TRBV6-5; clone_size: many; j_call: TRBJ1-2; cdr3_aa: CASTLGTAGSFGYTF; cdr3_nt: TGTGCCAGCACCCTAGGGACAGCGGGATCTTTTGGCTACACCTTC
d_call: .; v_call: TRBV7-2; clone_size: .; j_call: TRBJ1-5; cdr3_aa: CASSPRDGNQPQHF; cdr3_nt: TGTGCCAGCAGCCCAAGGGACGGAAATCAGCCCCAGCATTTT
d_call: .; v_call: TRBV6-1; clone_size: medium-sized; j_call: TRBJ2-2; cdr3_aa: CASSEMETGELFF; cdr3_nt: TGTGCCAGCAGTGAAATGGAAACCGGGGAGCTGTTTTTT
d_call: .; v_call: TRBV20-1; clone_size: many; j_call: TRBJ2-5; cdr3_aa: CSASVPSQETQYF; cdr3_nt: TGCAGTGCTTCTGTACCCTCACAAGAGACCCAGTACTTC
d_call: .; v_call: TRBV5-4; clone_size: many; j_call: TRBJ2-1; cdr3_aa: CASSYQGSRNEQFF; cdr3_nt: TGTGCCAGCAGCTACCAGGGAAGCAGGAATGAGCAGTTCTTC
d_call: .; v_call: TRBV13; clone_size: medium-sized; j_call: TRBJ1-2; cdr3_aa: CASSLGHGYGYTF; cdr3_nt: TGTGCCAGCAGCTTAGGGCACGGCTATGGCTACACCTTC
d_call: TRBD1; v_call: TRBV12-3/TRBV12-4; clone_size: many; j_call: TRBJ1-5; cdr3_aa: CASRLGTGNQPQHF; cdr3_nt: TGTGCCAGCAGGCTAGGGACAGGAAATCAGCCCCAGCATTTT
d_call: .; v_call: TRBV10-2; clone_size: many; j_call: TRBJ2-6; cdr3_aa: CASSDFGGPGANVLTF; cdr3_nt: TGCGCCAGCAGTGATTTTGGGGGCCCCGGGGCCAACGTCCTGACTTTC